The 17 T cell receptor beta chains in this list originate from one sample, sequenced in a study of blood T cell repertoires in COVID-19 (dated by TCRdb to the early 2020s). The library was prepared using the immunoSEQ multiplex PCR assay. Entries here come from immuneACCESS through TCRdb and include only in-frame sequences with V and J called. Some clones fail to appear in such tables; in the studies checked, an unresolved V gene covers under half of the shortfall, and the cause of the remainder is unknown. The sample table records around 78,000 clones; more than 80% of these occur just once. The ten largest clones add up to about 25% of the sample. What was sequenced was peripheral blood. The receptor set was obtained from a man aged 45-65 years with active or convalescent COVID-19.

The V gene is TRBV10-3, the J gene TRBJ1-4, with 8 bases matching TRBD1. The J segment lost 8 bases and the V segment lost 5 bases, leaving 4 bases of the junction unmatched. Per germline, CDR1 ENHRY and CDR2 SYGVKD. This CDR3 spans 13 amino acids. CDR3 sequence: CAISQGAWEKLFF. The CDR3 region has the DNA TGTGCCATCAGTCAGGGGGCTTGGGAAAAACTGTTTTTT.

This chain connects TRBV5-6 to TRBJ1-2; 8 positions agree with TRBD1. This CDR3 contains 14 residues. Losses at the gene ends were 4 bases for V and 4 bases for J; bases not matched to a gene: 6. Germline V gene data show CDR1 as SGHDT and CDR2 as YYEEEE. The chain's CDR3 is CASSGQGAAYGYTF. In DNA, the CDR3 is TGTGCCAGCAGCGGCCAGGGGGCGGCCTATGGCTACACCTTC.

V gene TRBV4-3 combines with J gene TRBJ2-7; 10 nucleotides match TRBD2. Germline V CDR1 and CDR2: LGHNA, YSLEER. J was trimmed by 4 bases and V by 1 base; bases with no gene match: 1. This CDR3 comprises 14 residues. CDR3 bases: TGCGCCAGCAGCCAAGTTAGCGGGGGGTACGAGCAGTACTTC. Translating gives CASSQVSGGYEQYF.

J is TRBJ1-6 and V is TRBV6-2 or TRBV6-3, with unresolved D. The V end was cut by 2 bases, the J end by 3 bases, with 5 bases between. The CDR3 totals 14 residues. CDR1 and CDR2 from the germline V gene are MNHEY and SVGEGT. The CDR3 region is CASSYRGYNSPLHF. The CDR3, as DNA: TGTGCCAGCAGTTACCGGGGCTATAATTCACCCCTCCACTTT.

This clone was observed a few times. DNA of the CDR3: TGTGCCAGCAGTTATCGGGGGGAGCAGTACTTC. Its protein product is CASSYRGEQYF. This chain joins TRBV6-6 and TRBJ2-7, with D possibly TRBD2 on 6 matching bases. The CDR3 covers 11 residues. CDR1 is MNHNY, CDR2 SVGAGI, per germline (reference sequence). V was clipped by 3 bases and J by 7 bases, with 7 bases between them.

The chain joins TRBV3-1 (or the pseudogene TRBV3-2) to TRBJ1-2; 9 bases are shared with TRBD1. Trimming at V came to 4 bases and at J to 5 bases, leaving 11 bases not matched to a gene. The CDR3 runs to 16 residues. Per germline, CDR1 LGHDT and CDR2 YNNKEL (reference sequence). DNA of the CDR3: TGTGCCAGCAGCCGCGAAGAGGGACAGGGATGGTATGGCTACACCTTC. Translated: CASSREEGQGWYGYTF.

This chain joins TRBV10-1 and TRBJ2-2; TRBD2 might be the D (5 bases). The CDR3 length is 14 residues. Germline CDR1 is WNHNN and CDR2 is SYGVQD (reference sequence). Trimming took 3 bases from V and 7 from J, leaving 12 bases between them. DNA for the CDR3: TGCGCCAGCAGTGAAGGTGGGGAGATCGGGGAGCTGTTTTTT. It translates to CASSEGGEIGELFF.

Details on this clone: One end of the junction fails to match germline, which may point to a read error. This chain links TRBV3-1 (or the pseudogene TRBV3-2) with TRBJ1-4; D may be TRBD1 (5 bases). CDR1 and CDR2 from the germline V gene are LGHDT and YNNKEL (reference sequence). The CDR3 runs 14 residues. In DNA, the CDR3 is TGTGCCAGCAGCCCCAAGGGGTTTACGGTCGTCCGCCACTTT. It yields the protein CASSPKGFTVVRHF.

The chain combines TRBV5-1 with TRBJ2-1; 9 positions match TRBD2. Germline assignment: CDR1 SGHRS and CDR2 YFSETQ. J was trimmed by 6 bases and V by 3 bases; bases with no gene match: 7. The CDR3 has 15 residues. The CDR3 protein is CASSSGLANINEQFF. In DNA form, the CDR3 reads TGCGCCAGCAGCTCCGGACTAGCGAATATCAATGAGCAGTTCTTC.

CDR3 in DNA: TGTGCCAGCAGCTTAGTGGCAGTCCCTAATTCACCCCTCCACTTT. Its translation is CASSLVAVPNSPLHF. The V call is TRBV7-2, the J call TRBJ1-6, with unresolved D. Germline V gene sequence: CDR1 SGHTA, CDR2 FQGNSA. This CDR3 contains 15 residues. The germline V and J ends were trimmed by 1 base and 6 bases, with 10 bases remaining between them.

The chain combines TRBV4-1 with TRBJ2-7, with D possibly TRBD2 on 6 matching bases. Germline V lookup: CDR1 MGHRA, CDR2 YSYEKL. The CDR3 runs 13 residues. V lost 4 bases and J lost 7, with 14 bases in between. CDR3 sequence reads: CASSPWDFKEQYF. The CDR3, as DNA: TGCGCCAGCAGCCCCTGGGACTTTAAAGAGCAGTACTTC.

CDR3 region: CASRQQTGAGSTDTQYF. Here the CDR3 DNA reads TGCGCCAGCAGGCAGCAGACAGGGGCGGGAAGCACAGATACGCAGTATTTT. The rearrangement joins TRBV5-1 to TRBJ2-3; TRBD1 agrees at 8 bases. With 5 bases clipped from V and 0 bases from J, the junction kept 11 bases outside the gene matches. This CDR3 contains 17 residues. CDR1 is SGHRS and CDR2 is YFSETQ in the germline V gene.

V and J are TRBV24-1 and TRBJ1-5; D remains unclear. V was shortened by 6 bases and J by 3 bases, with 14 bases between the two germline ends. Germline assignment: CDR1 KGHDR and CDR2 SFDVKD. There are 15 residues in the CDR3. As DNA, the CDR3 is TGTGCCACCAGTCCGGGCCCCCGGGACAATCAGCCCCAGCATTTT. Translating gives CATSPGPRDNQPQHF.

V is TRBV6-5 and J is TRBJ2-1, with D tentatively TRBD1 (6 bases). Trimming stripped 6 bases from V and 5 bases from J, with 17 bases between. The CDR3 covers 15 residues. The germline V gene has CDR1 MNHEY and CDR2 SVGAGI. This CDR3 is CASRPRTAPNNEQFF. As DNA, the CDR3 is TGTGCCAGCAGACCCCGGACAGCGCCTAACAATGAGCAGTTCTTC.

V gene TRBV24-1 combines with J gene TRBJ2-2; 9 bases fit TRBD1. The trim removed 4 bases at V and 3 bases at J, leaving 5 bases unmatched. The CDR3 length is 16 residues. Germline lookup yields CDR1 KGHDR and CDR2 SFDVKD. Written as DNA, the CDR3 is TGTGCCACCAGTGAACCGGGACAGGGCTACACCGGGGAGCTGTTTTTT. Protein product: CATSEPGQGYTGELFF.

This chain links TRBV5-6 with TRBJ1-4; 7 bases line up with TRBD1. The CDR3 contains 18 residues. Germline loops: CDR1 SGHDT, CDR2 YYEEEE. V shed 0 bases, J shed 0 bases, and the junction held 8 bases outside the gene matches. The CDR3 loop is CASSLADRAFATNEKLFF. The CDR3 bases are TGTGCCAGCAGCTTGGCCGACAGGGCCTTTGCAACTAATGAAAAACTGTTTTTT.

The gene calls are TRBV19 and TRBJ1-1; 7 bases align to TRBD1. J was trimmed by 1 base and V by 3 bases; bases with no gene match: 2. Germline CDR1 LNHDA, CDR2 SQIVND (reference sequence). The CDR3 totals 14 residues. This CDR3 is CASSIGTANTEAFF. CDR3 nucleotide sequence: TGTGCCAGTAGTATCGGGACAGCGAACACTGAAGCTTTCTTT.